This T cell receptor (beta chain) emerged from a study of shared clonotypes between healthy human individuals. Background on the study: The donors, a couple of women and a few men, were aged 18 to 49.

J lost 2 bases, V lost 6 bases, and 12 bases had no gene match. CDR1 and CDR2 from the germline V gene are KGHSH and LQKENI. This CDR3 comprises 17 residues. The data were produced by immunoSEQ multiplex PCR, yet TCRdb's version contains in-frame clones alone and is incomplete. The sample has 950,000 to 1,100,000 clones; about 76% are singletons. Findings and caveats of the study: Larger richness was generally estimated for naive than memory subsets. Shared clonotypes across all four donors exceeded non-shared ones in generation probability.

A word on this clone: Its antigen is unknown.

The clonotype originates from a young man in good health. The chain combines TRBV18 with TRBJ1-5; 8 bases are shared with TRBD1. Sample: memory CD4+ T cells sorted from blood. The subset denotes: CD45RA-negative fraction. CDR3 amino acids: CASSMDRVTWGNQPQHF. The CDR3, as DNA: TGTGCCAGCTCCATGGACAGGGTGACGTGGGGCAATCAGCCCCAGCATTTT.